The clone carrying this TCR beta chain was seen a handful of times. Its specificity is unknown. Every sampled donor was Caucasian and healthy. The sample is drawn from a study of identical twins. This CDR3 is 13 amino acids long. Germline V gene lookup returns CDR1 MNHEY and CDR2 SVGEGT. Trimming cost V 2 bases and J 6 bases, with 11 bases left between them. Findings and caveats of the study: The more abundant beta clonotypes in cord blood had fewer insertions, and memory repertoires did not show this.

MiXCR was run by TCRdb on the 5' RACE reads, yielding one entry per CDR3 protein. The sample lists 400,000 to 500,000 distinct CDR3 sequences; 14% were seen once. These data also formed part of another study, on yellow fever vaccine responses in identical twins.

Sequencing used CD4+ T cells sorted from blood. The genes are TRBV6-2 or TRBV6-3 and TRBJ2-7; possible D gene TRBD2, 6 bases. This clonotype was obtained from a woman between 18 and 29 years old in good health. This CDR3 reads CASSYAGLSEQYF. CDR3 DNA sequence: TGTGCCAGCAGTTACGCGGGGCTCAGCGAGCAGTACTTC.